This T cell receptor beta chain originates from a study of metastatic and nonmetastatic thyroid tumors. With MiXCR, TCRdb reprocessed the PCR reads. Of more than 25,000 clones listed, more than 20% are singletons. Each patient went into thyroid surgery without having received any treatment. CDR1 and CDR2 from the germline V gene are SQVTM and ANQGSEA. Trimming stripped 1 base from V and 5 bases from J, with 11 bases between. The CDR3 consists of 13 residues. This clone was recorded at least ten times. V and J are TRBV29-1 and TRBJ2-5; D is possibly TRBD1 (5 bases). This TCR came from a male donor with papillary thyroid cancer or a benign thyroid nodule (not recorded which). Some clones in this sample may be carry-over from other donors' samples. Material: blood. CDR3 in amino acids: CSVEGGRLETQYF. The DNA for the CDR3 is TGCAGCGTTGAAGGGGGCCGGCTCGAGACCCAGTACTTC.